These T cell receptor beta chains were read from a single sample in a study of blood T cell repertoires in COVID-19. Profiled with immunoSEQ multiplex PCR; TCRdb holds only in-frame clones, not every one. The sample yields under 200,000 clones, approximately 87% seen once. What was sequenced was peripheral blood. Receptor source: an older woman with COVID-19, enrolled during active disease. The CDR3 runs from the conserved cysteine through the conserved F or W. The order of the fields is V gene, J gene, D gene, clone size, CDR3 DNA, CDR3 protein. D genes are given only for firm matches. Rows may omit the clone size; those that give it use once, few, many or a size class.

>TRBV4-1|TRBJ1-4|TRBD1|.
TGCGCCAGCAGCCAATATCACAGGGGGAATGAAAAACTGTTTTTT
CASSQYHRGNEKLFF
>TRBV3-1/TRBV3-2|TRBJ2-7|TRBD1|.
TGTGCCAGCAGCCAGTCCCCGGGACAGCCCTACGAGCAGTACTTC
CASSQSPGQPYEQYF
>TRBV5-5|TRBJ2-2|TRBD1|few
TGTGCCAGCAGCTTGGTCCCGGGACAGGGAACCGGGGAGCTGTTTTTT
CASSLVPGQGTGELFF
>TRBV6-5|TRBJ2-7|.|.
TGTGCCAGCAGTCCAATGAGGGACTACGAGCAGTACTTC
CASSPMRDYEQYF
>TRBV5-1|TRBJ2-3|.|.
TGCGCCAGCAGCTATGCCGGGGGAAGCACAGATACGCAGTATTTT
CASSYAGGSTDTQYF
>TRBV5-8|TRBJ1-1|.|few
TGTGCCAGCAGCTTGGATACAGGGAGGAACACTGAAGCTTTCTTT
CASSLDTGRNTEAFF
>TRBV6-2/TRBV6-3|TRBJ2-5|TRBD1|.
TGTGCCAGCAGTTACTGGGACAGGCAAGAGACCCAGTACTTC
CASSYWDRQETQYF
>TRBV6-1|TRBJ2-3|TRBD2|.
TGTGCCAGCAGTGAAGCCCCGGGACTAGATACAGATACGCAGTATTTT
CASSEAPGLDTDTQYF
>TRBV27|TRBJ2-7|TRBD1|.
TGTGCCAGCAGTTTTGCTCAGGGGGTCCCCTACGAGCAGTACTTC
CASSFAQGVPYEQYF
>TRBV10-3|TRBJ2-7|TRBD1|.
TGTGCCATCAGTGTGGGACAGGCGACCTACGAGCAGTACTTC
CAISVGQATYEQYF
>TRBV6-4|TRBJ1-1|.|.
TGTGCCAGCAGTGACTCGGGTCGGGGAGGTTACGCTGAAGCTTTCTTT
CASSDSGRGGYAEAFF
>TRBV21-1|TRBJ1-6|.|.
TGTGCCAGCAGAAGAACCGGGACAGCGGCCTATAATTCACCCCTCCACTTT
CASRRTGTAAYNSPLHF
>TRBV15|TRBJ1-5|TRBD1|.
TGTGCCACCAGCAGAGACAGGGGGCTAGGCAATCAGCCCCAGCATTTT
CATSRDRGLGNQPQHF
>TRBV11-1|TRBJ2-5|TRBD2|.
TGTGCCAGCAGCTTAGCGCCACTAGCGGGGGGCCTAGAGACCCAGTACTTC
CASSLAPLAGGLETQYF
>TRBV5-4|TRBJ2-5|.|.
TGTGCCAGCAGCGAACAGGGTGTTGAGACCCAGTACTTC
CASSEQGVETQYF
>TRBV3-1/TRBV3-2|TRBJ2-7|.|.
TGTGCCAGCAGCCAAGATCCCCGCAGGGATTGGTACGAGCAGTACTTC
CASSQDPRRDWYEQYF
>TRBV5-1|TRBJ2-3|.|.
TGCGCCAGCAGCTTGGCCAGGTGGGCCACAGATACGCAGTATTTT
CASSLARWATDTQYF
>TRBV5-6|TRBJ1-5|TRBD1|few
TGTGCCAGCAGCTTTGGCGGGACAGCCAACCATCAGCCCCAGCATTTT
CASSFGGTANHQPQHF
>TRBV28|TRBJ2-3|TRBD2|.
TGTGCCAGCAGTTTTAGCCCCACTAGCGGGGCCAACACAGATACGCAGTATTTT
CASSFSPTSGANTDTQYF
>TRBV18|TRBJ1-4|TRBD1|.
TGTGCCAGCTGCTCACAGGGGGGAGATGAAAAACTGTTTTTT
CASCSQGGDEKLFF
>TRBV7-9|TRBJ2-3|TRBD2|.
TGTGCCAGCAGCTTCGGGGGGAACACAGATACGCAGTATTTT
CASSFGGNTDTQYF
>TRBV9|TRBJ1-1|TRBD1|.
TGTGCCAGCAGCGCCGGGACAGGGGGGCGAGGTGAAGCTTTCTTT
CASSAGTGGRGEAFF
>TRBV11-2|TRBJ1-5|.|few
TGTGCCAGCAGCTTAGATCGCCTGGGAGTTCAGCCCCAGCATTTT
CASSLDRLGVQPQHF
>TRBV2|TRBJ1-2|TRBD1|.
TGTGCCAGCAGTAGCTACCAGGGGGTTAATGGCTACACCTTC
CASSSYQGVNGYTF